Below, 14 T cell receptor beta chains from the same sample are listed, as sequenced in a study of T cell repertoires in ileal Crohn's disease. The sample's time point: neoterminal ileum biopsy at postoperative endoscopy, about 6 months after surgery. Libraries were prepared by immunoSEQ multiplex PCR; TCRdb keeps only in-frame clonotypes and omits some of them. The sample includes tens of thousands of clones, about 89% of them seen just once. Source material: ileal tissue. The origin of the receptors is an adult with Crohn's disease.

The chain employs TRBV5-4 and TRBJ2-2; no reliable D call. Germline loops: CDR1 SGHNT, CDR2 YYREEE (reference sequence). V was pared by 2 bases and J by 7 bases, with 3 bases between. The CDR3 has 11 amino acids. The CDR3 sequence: CASSLLGELFF. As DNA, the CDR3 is TGTGCCAGCAGCTTACTCGGGGAGCTGTTTTTT.

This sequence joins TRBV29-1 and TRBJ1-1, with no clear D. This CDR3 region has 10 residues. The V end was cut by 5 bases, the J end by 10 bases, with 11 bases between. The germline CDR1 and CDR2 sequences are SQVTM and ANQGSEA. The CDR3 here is CSVYDSRAFF. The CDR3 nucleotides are TGCAGCGTTTATGACTCGCGAGCTTTCTTT.

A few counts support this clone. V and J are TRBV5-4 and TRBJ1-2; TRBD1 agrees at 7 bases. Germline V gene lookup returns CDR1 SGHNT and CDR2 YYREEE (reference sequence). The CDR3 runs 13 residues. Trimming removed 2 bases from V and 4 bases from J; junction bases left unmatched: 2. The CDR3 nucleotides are TGTGCCAGCAGCTTCGGGACAGTCTATGGCTACACCTTC. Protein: CASSFGTVYGYTF.

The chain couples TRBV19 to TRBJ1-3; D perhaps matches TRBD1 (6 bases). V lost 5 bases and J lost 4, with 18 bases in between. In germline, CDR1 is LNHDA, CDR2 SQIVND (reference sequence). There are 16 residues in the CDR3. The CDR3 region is CASSPGRGASGNTIYF. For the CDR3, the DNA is TGTGCCAGTAGTCCGGGGCGGGGGGCCTCGGGAAACACCATATATTTT.

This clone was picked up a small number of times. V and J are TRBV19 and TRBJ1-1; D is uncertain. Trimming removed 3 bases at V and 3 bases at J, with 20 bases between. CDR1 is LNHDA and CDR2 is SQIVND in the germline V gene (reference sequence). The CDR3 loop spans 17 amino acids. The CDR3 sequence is CASSIRLGNPRDTEAFF. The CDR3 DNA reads TGTGCCAGTAGTATCAGGCTGGGCAACCCGCGGGACACTGAAGCTTTCTTT.

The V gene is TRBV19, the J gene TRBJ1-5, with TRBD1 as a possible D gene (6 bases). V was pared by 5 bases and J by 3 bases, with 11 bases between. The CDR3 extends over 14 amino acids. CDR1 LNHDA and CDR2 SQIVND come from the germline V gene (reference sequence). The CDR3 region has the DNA TGTGCCAGTAGTTGGGGGCAGGACAATCAGCCCCAGCATTTT. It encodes CASSWGQDNQPQHF.

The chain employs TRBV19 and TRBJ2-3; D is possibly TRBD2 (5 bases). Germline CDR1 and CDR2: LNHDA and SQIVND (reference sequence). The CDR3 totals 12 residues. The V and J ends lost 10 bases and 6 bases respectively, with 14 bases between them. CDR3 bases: TGTGCCACTACGGGGTTTAGGGATACGCAGTATTTT. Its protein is CATTGFRDTQYF.

The CDR3 loop reads CASSGDWDSPYEQYV. The CDR3, as DNA: TGTGCCAGCAGTGGAGACTGGGACTCGCCCTACGAGCAGTACGTC. The gene calls are TRBV28 and TRBJ2-7, with D perhaps TRBD2 (6 bases). Germline CDR1 reads MDHEN; CDR2 reads SYDVKM. V was cut by 5 bases and J by 2 bases, with 16 bases left in between. The CDR3 sequence is 15 residues long.

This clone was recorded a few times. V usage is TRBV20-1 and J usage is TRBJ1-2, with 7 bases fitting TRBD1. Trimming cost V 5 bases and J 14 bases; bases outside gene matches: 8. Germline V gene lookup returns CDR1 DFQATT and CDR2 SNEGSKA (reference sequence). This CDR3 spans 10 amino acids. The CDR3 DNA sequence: TGCAGTGCTCCACGACAGGGAAAAACCTTC. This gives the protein CSAPRQGKTF.

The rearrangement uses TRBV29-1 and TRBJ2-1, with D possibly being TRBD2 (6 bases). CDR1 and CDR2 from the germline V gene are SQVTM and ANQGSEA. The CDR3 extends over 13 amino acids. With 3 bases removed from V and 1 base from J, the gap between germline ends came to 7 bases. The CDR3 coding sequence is TGCAGCGTTGACCGGGGGTCCTACAATGAGCAGTTCTTC. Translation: CSVDRGSYNEQFF.

The DNA for the CDR3 is TGTGCCAGCAGCTATAGGAACACTGAAGCTTTCTTT. It specifies CASSYRNTEAFF. This chain joins TRBV5-4 and TRBJ1-1; D ambiguous. V was cut by 3 bases and J by 1 base, with 4 bases left in between. Germline V lookup: CDR1 SGHNT, CDR2 YYREEE (reference sequence). This CDR3 has 12 amino acids.

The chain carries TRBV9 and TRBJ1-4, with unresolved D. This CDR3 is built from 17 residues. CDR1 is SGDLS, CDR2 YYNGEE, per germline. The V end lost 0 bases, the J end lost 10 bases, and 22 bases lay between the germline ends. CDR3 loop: CASSVGSSVVSLGKLFF. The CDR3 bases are TGTGCCAGCAGCGTAGGATCGTCTGTAGTGTCTCTCGGAAAACTGTTTTTT.

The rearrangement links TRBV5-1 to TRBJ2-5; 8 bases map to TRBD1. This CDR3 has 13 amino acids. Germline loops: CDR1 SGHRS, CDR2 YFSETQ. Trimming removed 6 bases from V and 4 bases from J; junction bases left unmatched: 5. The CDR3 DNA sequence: TGCGCCAGCACCCAAACAGGGGGAGAGACCCAGTACTTC. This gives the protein CASTQTGGETQYF. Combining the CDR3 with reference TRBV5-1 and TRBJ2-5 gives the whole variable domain KAGVTQTPRYLIKTRGQQVTLSCSPISGHRSVSWYQQTPGQGLQFLFEYFSETQRNKGNFPGRFSGRQFSNSRSEMNVSTLELGDSALYLCASTQTGGETQYFGPGTRLLVL.

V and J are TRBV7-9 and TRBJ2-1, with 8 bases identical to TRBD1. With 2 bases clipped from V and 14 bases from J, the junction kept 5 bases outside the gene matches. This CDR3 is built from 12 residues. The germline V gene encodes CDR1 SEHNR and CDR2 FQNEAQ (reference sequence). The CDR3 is CASSLSSGGEFF. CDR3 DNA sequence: TGTGCCAGCAGCTTATCCTCAGGGGGCGAGTTCTTC.